The 21 T cell receptor beta chains below come from one sample, sequenced in a study of naive and memory T cell subsets. An equimolar mix of two oligonucleotides served as the beta constant-region primer for TRBC1 and TRBC2. The ligated cDNA underwent four PCR rounds using SP2 and nested alpha and beta constant-region primers. In TCRdb, the UMI-ligation and nested PCR reads were re-called with MiXCR into one record per CDR3 protein. The table records some 110,000 distinct CDR3 sequences, approximately 37% of them present only once. Sequences were obtained from central memory CD4+ T cells from blood. These receptors were taken from a human donor in good health.

The chain combines TRBV15 with TRBJ2-1, with D hard to call. The V and J ends lost 3 bases and 0 bases respectively, with 12 bases between them. This CDR3 contains 16 residues. Germline V gene data show CDR1 as LNHNV and CDR2 as YYDKDF (reference sequence). CDR3 sequence: CATSSGKRSSYNEQFF. Written as DNA, the CDR3 is TGTGCCACCAGCAGTGGGAAACGAAGCTCCTACAATGAGCAGTTCTTC.

This clonotype showed up just a few times. V usage is TRBV29-1 and J usage is TRBJ2-1; perhaps TRBD2 as D (6 bases). Germline V CDR1 and CDR2: SQVTM, ANQGSEA. Between the trimmed V and J ends, which lost 4 bases and 2 bases, there was a span of 15 bases. There are 15 residues in the CDR3. CDR3 loop: CSVVWRGRTYNEQFF. In DNA, the CDR3 is TGCAGCGTTGTTTGGAGGGGCAGAACCTACAATGAGCAGTTCTTC.

A few counts support this clonotype. This sequence joins TRBV25-1 and TRBJ2-2; 12 bases match TRBD1. The CDR3 is 15 residues long. After removal of 7 bases from V and 6 bases from J, the junction contained 6 bases not matched to a gene. The germline CDR1 and CDR2 sequences are MGHDK and SYGVNS. CDR3 protein: CASIGTGGAAGELFF. The CDR3 DNA follows: TGTGCCAGCATCGGGACAGGGGGCGCGGCCGGGGAGCTGTTTTTT. The complete variable domain, with remaining parts taken from reference TRBV25-1 and TRBJ2-2, reads EADIYQTPRYLVIGTGKKITLECSQTMGHDKMYWYQQDPGMELHLIHYSYGVNSTEKGDLSSESTVSRIRTEHFPLTLESARPSHTSQYLCASIGTGGAAGELFFGEGSRLTVL.

This sequence joins TRBV11-2 and TRBJ2-7; D perhaps matches TRBD2 (7 bases). The CDR3 runs to 15 residues. Trimming removed 1 base at V and 4 bases at J, with 14 bases between. Germline V CDR1 and CDR2: SGHAT, FQNNGV. For the CDR3, the DNA is TGTGCCAGCAGCTTAGTTAATGGGGGGGCGTACGAGCAGTACTTC. Translation: CASSLVNGGAYEQYF.

This clonotype was seen more than once but under ten times. The V call is TRBV7-9, the J call TRBJ2-2; TRBD1 agrees at 7 bases. The trim removed 5 bases at V and 3 bases at J, leaving 15 bases unmatched. Germline values: CDR1 SEHNR, CDR2 FQNEAQ (reference sequence). The CDR3 is 18 amino acids. Written as DNA, the CDR3 is TGTGCCAGCAGCCAACCAAGACAGGGATTGGCGGACACCGGGGAGCTGTTTTTT. The encoded protein is CASSQPRQGLADTGELFF.

CDR3 sequence (DNA): TGTGCCAGCAGCCAAGGGACTAGCGGGAGGCCTGATGACAATGAGCAGTTCTTC. Residues: CASSQGTSGRPDDNEQFF. The chain couples TRBV3-1 to TRBJ2-1; 14 bases align to TRBD2. J gave up 5 bases and V 1 base, and 7 bases lay outside the gene matches. The CDR3 sequence is 18 residues long. The germline V gene encodes CDR1 LGHDT and CDR2 YNNKEL (reference sequence).

This rearrangement joins TRBV6-5 to TRBJ1-4; D unresolved. Germline values: CDR1 MNHEY, CDR2 SVGAGI. The CDR3 has 14 amino acids. V was trimmed by 6 bases and J by 0 bases, leaving 8 bases between them. In DNA form, the CDR3 reads TGTGCCAGCAGGTCATGGGCAACTAATGAAAAACTGTTTTTT. It specifies CASRSWATNEKLFF.

The chain uses TRBV5-5 and TRBJ2-5; TRBD1 might be the D (5 bases). Germline V gives CDR1 SGHKS, CDR2 YYEKEE (reference sequence). Trimming took off 3 bases at V and 5 bases at J, with 17 bases between the two ends. This CDR3 comprises 15 residues. This chain's CDR3 is CASSSPLGAHETQYF. CDR3 bases: TGTGCCAGCAGCTCCCCCCTAGGGGCCCACGAGACCCAGTACTTC.

The chain recombines TRBV10-3 with TRBJ2-7; D not resolved. CDR1 is ENHRY and CDR2 is SYGVKD in the germline V gene. The CDR3 is 16 amino acids. The V end was cut by 10 bases, the J end by 2 bases, with 24 bases between. The CDR3 protein is CATINRFSSMTYEQYF. The CDR3, as DNA: TGTGCCACCATTAACCGATTTAGCTCGATGACCTACGAGCAGTACTTC.

In its sample, this clonotype was seen a few times. The chain links TRBV20-1 to TRBJ2-1; D unresolved. Germline V gene lookup returns CDR1 DFQATT and CDR2 SNEGSKA (reference sequence). The CDR3 totals 11 residues. Trimming stripped 3 bases from V and 7 bases from J, with 7 bases between. The CDR3 region has the DNA TGCAGTGCTAGCCCGATGAATGAGCAGTTCTTC. This sequence encodes CSASPMNEQFF.

This clonotype was counted a few times. V is TRBV28 and J is TRBJ2-7; perhaps TRBD2 as D (5 bases). V was shortened by 1 base and J by 7 bases, with 14 bases between the two germline ends. Germline V lookup: CDR1 MDHEN, CDR2 SYDVKM. The CDR3 has 14 residues. CDR3 residues: CASSLSDWAWEQYF. DNA for the CDR3: TGTGCCAGCAGTTTATCGGACTGGGCCTGGGAGCAGTACTTC.

J is TRBJ1-5 and V is TRBV10-2; D not certain. Germline V gives CDR1 WSHSY, CDR2 SAAADI. Trimming left V 2 bases short and J 4 bases short, with 12 bases between. The CDR3 is made up of 15 amino acids. Here the CDR3 reads CASSEELFRNQPQHF. The CDR3 DNA reads TGCGCCAGCAGTGAGGAATTGTTTAGAAATCAGCCCCAGCATTTT.

This clonotype was observed once. This chain links TRBV7-9 with TRBJ2-3, with 8 bases matching TRBD2. With 7 bases clipped from V and 1 base from J, the junction kept 19 bases outside the gene matches. Germline-derived CDR1 and CDR2 are SEHNR and FQNEAQ (reference sequence). This CDR3 region has 19 residues. For the CDR3, the DNA is TGTGCCAGCACCACTCCTTTTCTTGGCGGGAGGCGGGGCACAGATACGCAGTATTTT. It specifies CASTTPFLGGRRGTDTQYF.

The genes are TRBV30 and TRBJ2-7; 8 nucleotides line up with TRBD1. After removal of 1 base from V and 1 base from J, the junction contained 0 bases not matched to a gene. CDR1 is GTSNPN, CDR2 SVGIG, per germline (reference sequence). The CDR3 consists of 13 residues. The CDR3 sequence: CAWSGQGSYEQYF. Here the CDR3 DNA reads TGTGCCTGGAGTGGACAGGGGTCCTACGAGCAGTACTTC.

The chain couples TRBV6-1 to TRBJ2-5; maybe TRBD1 (6 bases). Trimming left V 0 bases short and J 3 bases short, with 20 bases between. From germline, CDR1 is MNHNS and CDR2 SASEGT. The CDR3 is 18 amino acids. CDR3 DNA: TGTGCCAGCAGTGAAGCCCTCCCGGGGCAGGGGTATGAAGAGACCCAGTACTTC. Translating gives CASSEALPGQGYEETQYF.

V and J are TRBV7-2 and TRBJ1-5; no clear D gene. The CDR3 is 14 residues long. Trimming took off 5 bases at V and 3 bases at J, with 11 bases between the two ends. Germline V gives CDR1 SGHTA, CDR2 FQGNSA. CDR3 protein: CASSQEWDNQPQHF. The CDR3 region has the DNA TGTGCCAGCAGCCAAGAGTGGGACAATCAGCCCCAGCATTTT.

J is TRBJ2-1 and V is TRBV20-1, with a weak D call TRBD2 (6 bases). The CDR3 runs 15 residues. Germline CDR1 is DFQATT and CDR2 is SNEGSKA (reference sequence). Trimming shortened V by 3 bases and J by 3 bases, and 15 bases separated the two germline ends. This CDR3 is CSASLGRGGYNEQFF. CDR3 nucleotide sequence: TGCAGTGCTAGTTTGGGAAGGGGAGGCTACAATGAGCAGTTCTTC.

The DNA of the CDR3 is TGCAGTGCTAGTAAGCGGGAGGGCACCCGAGGGACCCAGTACTTC. Translating it yields CSASKREGTRGTQYF. This rearrangement joins TRBV20-1 to TRBJ2-5; 10 bases fit TRBD2. The trim removed 3 bases at V and 7 bases at J, leaving 11 bases unmatched. The germline CDR1 and CDR2 sequences are DFQATT and SNEGSKA (reference sequence). This CDR3 contains 15 residues.

The chain links TRBV2 to TRBJ2-3; D is ambiguous. CDR1 and CDR2 from the germline V gene are SNHLY and FYNNEI. Trimming cost V 2 bases and J 2 bases, with 5 bases left between them. The CDR3 has 13 residues. CDR3 nucleotides: TGTGCCAGCAGTGAACCGTTCACAGATACGCAGTATTTT. Translated, it gives CASSEPFTDTQYF. The whole variable domain, remainder taken from reference TRBV2 and TRBJ2-3, is EPEVTQTPSHQVTQMGQEVILRCVPISNHLYFYWYRQILGQKVEFLVSFYNNEISEKSEIFDDQFSVERPDGSNFTLKIRSTKLEDSAMYFCASSEPFTDTQYFGPGTRLTVL.

J is TRBJ2-7 and V is TRBV20-1; TRBD1 matches 7 bases. Germline V gene lookup returns CDR1 DFQATT and CDR2 SNEGSKA (reference sequence). The CDR3 spans 13 residues. This CDR3 is CSLTGRSSYEQYF. CDR3 in DNA: TGCAGCTTGACAGGGCGAAGCTCCTACGAGCAGTACTTC.

This clonotype was found a few times. The chain has TRBV3-1 and TRBJ2-5; D gene ambiguous. The germline V and J ends were trimmed by 3 bases and 4 bases, with 9 bases remaining between them. CDR3 size: 13 residues. The germline gives CDR1 LGHDT, CDR2 YNNKEL (reference sequence). The CDR3 DNA is TGTGCCAGCAGCCAGATGGTACGAGAGACCCAGTACTTC. As protein: CASSQMVRETQYF.